These 18 T cell receptor beta chains came from one sample sequenced in a study of human T cells and chemical hapten exposure. TCRdb reanalysed the RACE reads using MiXCR and keeps one entry per CDR3 protein. Seen here are 90,000 to 120,000 distinct CDR3 sequences, 9.5% to 11% observed once, and the top ten hold around 3.5%. Time point: patch test 1, 2 weeks after DPC sensitization. Specified treatment: therapeutic diphenylcyclopropenone sensitization with weekly scalp DPC. Sequences were derived from whole blood, sampled in connection with sensitization to the hapten diphenylcyclopropenone (DPC). These receptors came from a woman between 40 and 50 years old with alopecia areata. Some clones in this sample may be carry-over from other donors' samples.

The chain joins TRBV3-1 to TRBJ1-1; no reliable D call. The germline V gene encodes CDR1 LGHDT and CDR2 YNNKEL (reference sequence). The CDR3 runs 13 residues. V gave up 4 bases and J gave up 4 bases, with 10 bases separating them. CDR3 sequence: CASSPRASTEAFF. CDR3 coding DNA: TGTGCCAGCAGCCCCCGGGCGTCCACTGAAGCTTTCTTT.

Note on this clonotype: A much larger clone lies a single base off, so this may be a read error. The rearrangement uses TRBV7-9 and TRBJ1-1; D perhaps matches TRBD1 (6 bases). The CDR3 has 15 residues. The germline V gene encodes CDR1 SEHNR and CDR2 FQNEAQ (reference sequence). The chain's CDR3 is CASRQHGGVYTEALF. The CDR3, as DNA: TGTGCCAGCAGACAACACGGGGGCGTTTACACTGAAGCTCTCTTT. Supplemented by reference TRBV7-9 and TRBJ1-1, the full variable domain reads DTGVSQNPRHKITKRGQNVTFRCDPISEHNRLYWYRQTLGQGPEFLTYFQNEAQLEKSRLLSDRFSAERPKGSFSTLEIQRTEQGDSAMYLCASRQHGGVYTEALFGQGTRLTVV.

This clonotype was seen a few times. The chain links TRBV7-6 to TRBJ2-6; 7 nucleotides match TRBD1. J was trimmed by 2 bases and V by 3 bases; bases with no gene match: 13. Germline V CDR1 and CDR2: SGHVS, FNYEAQ. The CDR3 spans 19 residues. The CDR3 coding sequence is TGTGCCAGCAGCTTTTTCTCCGACAGGGAGTGGGCTGGGGCCAACGTCCTGACTTTC. It translates to CASSFFSDREWAGANVLTF.

The genes are TRBV2 and TRBJ1-1; D is perhaps TRBD1 (5 bases). V shed 4 bases and J shed 5 bases, with 17 bases lying between them. The germline CDR1 and CDR2 sequences are SNHLY and FYNNEI. This CDR3 has 15 amino acids. CDR3 sequence: CASSVGAGGSTEAFF. CDR3 DNA sequence: TGTGCCAGCAGTGTTGGGGCGGGAGGGAGTACTGAAGCTTTCTTT.

This clonotype has a count of ten or more. The chain carries TRBV20-1 and TRBJ2-7; D gene unclear. This CDR3 spans 12 amino acids. CDR1 is DFQATT, CDR2 SNEGSKA, per germline (reference sequence). The V gene lost 3 bases and the J gene lost 6 bases, with 12 bases spanning the gap. The CDR3 reads CSAREIPIEQYF. Written as DNA, the CDR3 is TGCAGTGCTAGGGAGATTCCCATCGAGCAGTACTTC.

V gene TRBV7-6 combines with J gene TRBJ2-7, with D possibly being TRBD1 (6 bases). Looked up from germline, CDR1 is SGHVS and CDR2 is FNYEAQ. V dropped 5 bases and J dropped 3 bases, with 14 bases sitting between them. The length of the CDR3 is 14 residues. The DNA for the CDR3 is TGTGCCAGCAGCGGCCTACAGGGTCACTACGAGCAGTACTTC. Encoded protein: CASSGLQGHYEQYF. Full variable domain (rest looked up from reference TRBV7-6 and TRBJ2-7): GAGVSQSPRYKVTKRGQDVALRCDPISGHVSLYWYRQALGQGPEFLTYFNYEAQQDKSGLPNDRFSAERPEGSISTLTIQRTEQRDSAMYRCASSGLQGHYEQYFGPGTRLTVT.

J is TRBJ1-4 and V is TRBV7-4, with 9 bases identical to TRBD1. The CDR3 extends over 16 amino acids. The germline gives CDR1 SGHVT, CDR2 SQSDAQ. V lost 4 bases to trimming and J lost 8 bases; unmatched junction nucleotides: 11. CDR3 amino acids: CASSSGPGQGLEKLFF. Written as DNA, the CDR3 is TGTGCCAGCAGCTCCGGACCGGGACAGGGTTTAGAAAAACTGTTTTTT.

This clonotype was counted a few times. CDR3 nucleotides: TGTGCCAGTAGTATAAGGTTAGCGGGGAATGCGCGGGAGCAGTTCTTC. The encoded protein is CASSIRLAGNAREQFF. The chain couples TRBV19 to TRBJ2-1; 8 bases match TRBD2. Germline V CDR1 and CDR2: LNHDA, SQIVND (reference sequence). V was pared by 2 bases and J by 10 bases, with 13 bases of the junction left unmatched. The CDR3 spans 16 residues.

This clonotype was counted a few times. The J gene is TRBJ2-5, the V gene TRBV11-2; D is uncertain. This CDR3 comprises 16 residues. V shed 1 base and J shed 5 bases, with 17 bases lying between them. Germline V gene data show CDR1 as SGHAT and CDR2 as FQNNGV. The CDR3 is CASSLGRAGGQETQYF. The DNA of the CDR3 is TGTGCCAGCAGCTTAGGCCGGGCAGGCGGCCAGGAGACCCAGTACTTC.

This clonotype occurred a few times. In DNA, the CDR3 is TGTGCCACCAGTTCTATAGCGGGAAATGAGAACACCGGGGAGCTGTTTTTT. It encodes CATSSIAGNENTGELFF. The rearrangement joins TRBV24-1 to TRBJ2-2; 8 nucleotides line up with TRBD2. Germline trimming cut 6 bases from V and 1 base from J; bases unmatched to any gene: 9. The CDR3 totals 17 residues. Germline CDR1 is KGHDR and CDR2 is SFDVKD.

Many counts were recorded for this clonotype. This chain connects TRBV3-1 to TRBJ1-6; 9 positions match TRBD1. V dropped 1 base and J dropped 9; count of bases not matched to a gene: 4. The CDR3 spans 15 residues. CDR1 and CDR2 from the germline V gene are LGHDT and YNNKEL (reference sequence). As DNA, the CDR3 is TGTGCCAGCAGCCAAGTGTGGGACAGGGCTTCACCCCTCCACTTT. Amino acid sequence: CASSQVWDRASPLHF.

The chain carries TRBV27 and TRBJ2-3; tentatively, D is TRBD1 or TRBD2 (5 bases each). Between the trimmed V and J ends, which lost 4 bases and 6 bases, there was a span of 11 bases. The CDR3 has 13 amino acids. The germline V gene has CDR1 MNHEY and CDR2 SMNVEV (reference sequence). CDR3 residues: CASSSEWGDTQYF. The CDR3 DNA is TGTGCCAGCAGTTCCGAGTGGGGGGATACGCAGTATTTT.

This clonotype was detected only a few times. A read error may account for a junction end that differs from germline. The chain couples TRBV18 to TRBJ1-1; 7 bases fit TRBD1. The CDR3 is made up of 13 amino acids. Germline CDR1 and CDR2: KGHSH and LQKENI. DNA for the CDR3: TGTGCCAGCTCCCCACAGGGGTCCACTGAAGCTTTCTTT. Its translation: CASSPQGSTEAFF.

The table lists this clonotype with a few counts. The chain joins TRBV28 to TRBJ1-1, with 9 positions matching TRBD1. CDR3 length equals 15 residues. From germline, CDR1 is MDHEN and CDR2 SYDVKM. V shed 3 bases and J 1 base; nucleotides not matched to a gene: 3. In DNA, the CDR3 is TGTGCCAGCAGTTTTAGGGGACAGGGGAACACTGAAGCTTTCTTT. It encodes CASSFRGQGNTEAFF.

This clonotype has just a few counts. The chain uses TRBV9 and TRBJ2-6, with D maybe TRBD2 (5 bases). Trimming removed 0 bases from V and 2 bases from J, with 6 bases in between. CDR3 size: 15 residues. Germline V gives CDR1 SGDLS, CDR2 YYNGEE. The chain's CDR3 is CASSVGGAGANVLTF. As DNA, the CDR3 is TGTGCCAGCAGCGTAGGGGGAGCTGGGGCCAACGTCCTGACTTTC.

This clonotype was detected only a few times. V and J are TRBV6-5 and TRBJ1-2; perhaps TRBD1 as D (6 bases). There are 14 residues in the CDR3. With 8 bases removed from V and 5 bases from J, the gap between germline ends came to 18 bases. Germline V gives CDR1 MNHEY, CDR2 SVGAGI. CDR3 nucleotide sequence: TGTGCCAGCCTCCCGGCAGGGGTTCGGTATGGCTACACCTTC. This gives the protein CASLPAGVRYGYTF.

There are many counts of this clonotype. The chain joins TRBV12-3 or TRBV12-4 to TRBJ2-7; 10 bases map to TRBD1. Trimming removed 2 bases from V and 4 bases from J; junction bases left unmatched: 2. The CDR3 runs to 14 residues. In nucleotides, the CDR3 is TGTGCCAGCAGTTTACAGGGACAGGGGTACGAGCAGTACTTC. Translation gives CASSLQGQGYEQYF.

This chain joins TRBV7-2 and TRBJ2-3; no firm D call. CDR3 length: 9 amino acids. The germline CDR1 and CDR2 sequences are SGHTA and FQGNSA. Between the trimmed V and J ends, which lost 4 bases and 9 bases, there was a span of 2 bases. In nucleotides, the CDR3 is TGTGCCAGCAGCTCGACGCAGTATTTT. Translating gives CASSSTQYF.